This TCR beta chain was retrieved from a study of T cell responses to AZD1222 COVID-19 vaccine. General study points: Targeting of unmutated variant regions was reportedly seen in nearly half of spike-specific TCRs.

As regards this clone: The antigen is undetermined.

The CDR3 length is 14 residues. V lost 4 bases, J lost 1 base, and 10 bases lay in between. The germline V gene encodes CDR1 MNHEY and CDR2 SMNVEV (reference sequence). The method was immunoSEQ multiplex PCR; TCRdb's version includes in-frame clones alone and lacks a portion of them. The sample carries 95,000 to 150,000 clones, approximately 85% recorded once. The starting material was peripheral blood, obtained on day 0 of AZD1222 vaccination. The chain employs TRBV27 and TRBJ1-2, with a tentative D call TRBD1 (6 bases). The sequence derives from an adult in good health. The CDR3 here is CASSYEGGNYGYTF. CDR3 bases: TGTGCCAGCAGTTACGAGGGGGGTAACTATGGCTACACCTTC.